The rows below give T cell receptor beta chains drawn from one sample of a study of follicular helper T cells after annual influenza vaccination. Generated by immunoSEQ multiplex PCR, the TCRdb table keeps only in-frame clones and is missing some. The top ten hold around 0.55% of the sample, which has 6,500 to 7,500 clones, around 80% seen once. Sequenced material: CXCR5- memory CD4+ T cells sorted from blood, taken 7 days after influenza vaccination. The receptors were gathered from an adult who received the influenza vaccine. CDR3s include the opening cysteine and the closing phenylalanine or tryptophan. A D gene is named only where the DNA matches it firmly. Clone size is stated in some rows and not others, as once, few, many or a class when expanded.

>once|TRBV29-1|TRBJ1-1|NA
TGCAGCGTTGAAGATCCCGACACTGAAGCTTTCTTT
CSVEDPDTEAFF
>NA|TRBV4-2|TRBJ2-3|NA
TGTGCCAGCAGCCAAGGTTACGGGACAGATACGCAGTATTTT
CASSQGYGTDTQYF
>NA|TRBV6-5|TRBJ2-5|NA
TGTGCCAGCAGGTGGGAGACCCAGTACTTC
CASRWETQYF
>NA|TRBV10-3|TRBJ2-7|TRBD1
TGTGCCATCAGTGGGCCGAGGGACAGATCCCATGTTTACGAGCAGTACTTC
CAISGPRDRSHVYEQYF
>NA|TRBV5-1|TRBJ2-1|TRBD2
TGCGCCAGCGCTCCGGGGCTAGCGGGGGGTACTGAGCAGTTCTTC
CASAPGLAGGTEQFF
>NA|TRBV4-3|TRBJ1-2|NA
TGCGCCAGCAGCCCCGTGGGTAGGGGCCGGGGCGGCTACACCTTC
CASSPVGRGRGGYTF
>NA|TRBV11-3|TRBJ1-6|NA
TGTGCCAGCAGCTTAGATCAGGGAGGGAGCTCCTATAATTCACCCCTCCACTTT
CASSLDQGGSSYNSPLHF
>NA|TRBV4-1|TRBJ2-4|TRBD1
TGCGCCAGCAGCCAAGTGGGGACAGTGCTAGCCAAAAACATTCAGTACTTC
CASSQVGTVLAKNIQYF
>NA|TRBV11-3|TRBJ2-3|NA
TGTGCCAGCAGCAATCCGGACTCTAGCACAGATACGCAGTATTTT
CASSNPDSSTDTQYF
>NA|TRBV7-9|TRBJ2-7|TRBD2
TGTGCCAGCAGCGGTACTCCGGGACTAGCGGGGGTCTCCTACGAGCAGTACTTC
CASSGTPGLAGVSYEQYF
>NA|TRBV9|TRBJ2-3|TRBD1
TGTGCCAGCAGCGCTCGGGACAGGGAAACAGATACGCAGTATTTT
CASSARDRETDTQYF
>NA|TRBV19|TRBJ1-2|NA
TGTGCCAGTTGCGACAGACTCTATGGCTACACCTTC
CASCDRLYGYTF
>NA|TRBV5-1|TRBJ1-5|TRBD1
TGCGCCAGCAGCTCGACCCCGGGACAGCATCAGCCCCAGCATTTT
CASSSTPGQHQPQHF
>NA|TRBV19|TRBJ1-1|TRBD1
TGTGCCAGTAGTATGAGGGGACAGGGGGCGTCTAACACTGAAGCTTTCTTT
CASSMRGQGASNTEAFF
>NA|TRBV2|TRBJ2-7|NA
TGTGCCAGCAGTGCGTCAGGGGTGCAGTACTTC
CASSASGVQYF
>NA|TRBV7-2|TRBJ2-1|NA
TGTGCCAGCAGCTTCTTCGCCGGCGCAAACAATGAGCAGTTCTTC
CASSFFAGANNEQFF
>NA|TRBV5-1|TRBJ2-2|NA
TGCGCCAGCACTCCCGGCCAAACCGGGGAGCTGTTTTTT
CASTPGQTGELFF
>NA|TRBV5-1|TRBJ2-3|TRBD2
TGCGCCAGCAGCCTCGGGACTAGCGGGGGAGATACGCAGTATTTT
CASSLGTSGGDTQYF
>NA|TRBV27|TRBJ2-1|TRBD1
TGTGCCAGCAGTTTAACGGGACAGGGGGCAGGGGAGCAGTTCTTC
CASSLTGQGAGEQFF
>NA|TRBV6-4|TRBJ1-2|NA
TGTGCCAGCCCAAGAAGGGAAAATGGCTACACCTTC
CASPRRENGYTF
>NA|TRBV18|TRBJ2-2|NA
TGTGCCAGCTCACCACAGACAGGTTACAACACCGGGGAGCTGTTTTTT
CASSPQTGYNTGELFF
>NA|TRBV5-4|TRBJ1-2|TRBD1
TGTGCCAGCAGCTTGATGTTGGGGACAGGGGGTGGCTACACCTTC
CASSLMLGTGGGYTF
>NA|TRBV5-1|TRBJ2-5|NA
TGCGCCAGCAGCTTGGATAGAACGTTGGAGACCCAGTACTTC
CASSLDRTLETQYF
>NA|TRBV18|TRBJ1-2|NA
TGTGCCAGCTCGTCTCGGGACACCAGCGACTATGGCTACACCTTC
CASSSRDTSDYGYTF
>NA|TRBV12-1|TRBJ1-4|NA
TGTGCCAGCAGCCCCCAAGAGGACAGGGGCCGTATTAATGAAAAACTGTTTTTT
CASSPQEDRGRINEKLFF
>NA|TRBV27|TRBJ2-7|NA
TGTGCCAGCAGTTTAACAGGGAGGACCTACGAGCAGTACTTC
CASSLTGRTYEQYF
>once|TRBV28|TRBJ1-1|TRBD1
TGTGCCAGCAGTTCCGTACAGGGGAGGACTGAAGCTTTCTTT
CASSSVQGRTEAFF
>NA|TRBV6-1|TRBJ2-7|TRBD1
TGTGCCAGCAGTGAACCACCGGGACAGGGAAATCACGAGCAGTACTTC
CASSEPPGQGNHEQYF
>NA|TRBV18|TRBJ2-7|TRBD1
TGTGCCAGCTCGGGAACGACAGGGGGTCCCTACGAGCAGTACTTC
CASSGTTGGPYEQYF
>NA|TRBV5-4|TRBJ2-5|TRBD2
TGTGCCAGCAGCCGGGGGGGTGCGGGCCACCAAGAGACCCAGTACTTC
CASSRGGAGHQETQYF
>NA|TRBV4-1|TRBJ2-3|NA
TGCGCCAGCAGCCAACTCTTGTCTAGCACAGATACGCAGTATTTT
CASSQLLSSTDTQYF
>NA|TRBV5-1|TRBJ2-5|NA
TGCGCCAGCAGGCAAACCGGGACCTACCGCGGCGAGACCCAGTACTTC
CASRQTGTYRGETQYF
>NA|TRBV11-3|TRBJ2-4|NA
TGTGCCAGCAGCCCCGTCTTCCAGGGGAGATTAGCCAAAAACATTCAGTACTTC
CASSPVFQGRLAKNIQYF
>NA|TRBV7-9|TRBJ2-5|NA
TGTGCCAGCAGCAAATCCACAGGGACACAAGAGACCCAGTACTTC
CASSKSTGTQETQYF
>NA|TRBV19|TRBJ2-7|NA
TGTGCCAGTAGTATATATGCACAGGGAACCTACGAGCAGTACTTC
CASSIYAQGTYEQYF
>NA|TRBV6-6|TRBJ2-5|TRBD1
TGTGCCAGCAGTGGTCGGGGGACAGGGTCCCAAGAGACCCAGTACTTC
CASSGRGTGSQETQYF
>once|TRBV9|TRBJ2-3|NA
TGTGCCAGCAGCGTAGGGATAGGCACAGATACGCAGTATTTT
CASSVGIGTDTQYF
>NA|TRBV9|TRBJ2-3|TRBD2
TGTGCCAGCAGCGTGACTAGCGGGGTAGTTGATACGCAGTATTTT
CASSVTSGVVDTQYF
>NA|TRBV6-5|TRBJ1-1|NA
TGTGCCAGCCAAAGGGGGGGCTTAAACACTGAAGCTTTCTTT
CASQRGGLNTEAFF
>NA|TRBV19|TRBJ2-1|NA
TGTGCCAGTAGTATAGCCAGAGGGTACAATGAGCAGTTCTTC
CASSIARGYNEQFF
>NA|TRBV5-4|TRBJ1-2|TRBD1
TGTGCCAGCAGCTTGCAGGGGGCCTATGGCTACACCTTC
CASSLQGAYGYTF
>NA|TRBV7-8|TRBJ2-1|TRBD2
TGTGCCAGCAGCGCCACCGGGACTAGAATACCCAATGAGCAGTTCTTC
CASSATGTRIPNEQFF
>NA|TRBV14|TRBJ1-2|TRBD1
TGTGCCAGCTCCAGGGGGAGCTTAAACTATGGCTACACCTTC
CASSRGSLNYGYTF
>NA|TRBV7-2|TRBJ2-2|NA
TGTGCCAGCAGCCTACGATCAACGAACACCGGGGAGCTGTTTTTT
CASSLRSTNTGELFF
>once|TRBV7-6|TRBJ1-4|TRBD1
TGTGCCAGCAGCTTAGGGCCGGGACAGGGGGGCGAAAAACTGTTTTTT
CASSLGPGQGGEKLFF
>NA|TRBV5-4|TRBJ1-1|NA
TGTGCCAGCAGCCCCCCGGCCTCGCTGAACACTGAAGCTTTCTTT
CASSPPASLNTEAFF
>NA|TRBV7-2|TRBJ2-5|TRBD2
TGTGCCAGCAGCCGGACTAGCGGGGGGATAGAGACCCAGTACTTC
CASSRTSGGIETQYF
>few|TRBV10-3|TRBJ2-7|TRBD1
TGTGCCATCAGTGACCGAGGGACAGCCTACGAGCAGTACTTC
CAISDRGTAYEQYF
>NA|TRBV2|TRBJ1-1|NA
TGTGCCAGCAGTGGACGGACTGAAGCTTTCTTT
CASSGRTEAFF
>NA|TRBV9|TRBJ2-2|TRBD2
TGTGCCAGCAGCGTAGGGTCTAGCGGGGGGACCGGGGAGCTGTTTTTT
CASSVGSSGGTGELFF
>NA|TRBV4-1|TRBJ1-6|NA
TGCGCCAGCAGCCAAGTCTGGGGGAGGGGAAGCTCCTATAATTCACCCCTCCACTTT
CASSQVWGRGSSYNSPLHF
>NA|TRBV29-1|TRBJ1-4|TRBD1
TGCAGCGTTCTAGAGGGGTGGGGACAGCGGCCAGGAGGGTCTAATGAAAAACTGTTTTTT
CSVLEGWGQRPGGSNEKLFF
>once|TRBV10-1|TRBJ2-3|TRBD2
TGCGCCAGCAGTGAGGAGGCGGGGGGGTGCTCGGATACGCAGTATTTT
CASSEEAGGCSDTQYF
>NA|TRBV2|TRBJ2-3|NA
TGTGCCAGCACTTCCGGGCCCTCCACAGATACGCAGTATTTT
CASTSGPSTDTQYF
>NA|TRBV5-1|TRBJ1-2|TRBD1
TGCGCCAGCAGCTGGACAGGGGATAACTATGGCTACACCTTC
CASSWTGDNYGYTF
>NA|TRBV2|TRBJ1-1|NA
TGTGCCAGCACCGATATAGCAGCGGGAGCTTTCTTT
CASTDIAAGAFF
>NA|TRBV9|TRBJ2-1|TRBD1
TGTGCCAGCAGCGTAGTCGGGACAGGGGGCTTGTACAATGAGCAGTTCTTC
CASSVVGTGGLYNEQFF